These T cell receptor beta chains were read from a single sample in a study of memory CD4+ T cells and cytomegalovirus serostatus. Some clones are missing from TCRdb's copy, which holds only in-frame ones; the method was immunoSEQ multiplex PCR. The sample holds around 30,000 clones, roughly 80% seen once. Source material: memory CD4+ T cells from blood. These receptors all come from an adult in good health and CMV-seronegative. Some clones in this sample may be carry-over from other donors' samples. Each CDR3 is given with its conserved first and last residue. The D gene is left open where the match is weak. Clone size appears in some rows only: once, few, many, or a class for an expanded clone.

CASGLVRGLAAEYEQYF TGTGCTAGTGGTTTGGTACGGGGACTAGCTGCGGAATACGAGCAGTACTTC TRBJ2-7 - TRBV12-5 TRBD2
CASSYQGSGNTIYF TGTGCCAGCAGTTACCAGGGATCCGGAAACACCATATATTTT TRBJ1-3 - TRBV6-5 -
CASSVWRGEQFF TGTGCCAGCAGCGTCTGGCGGGGTGAGCAGTTCTTC TRBJ2-1 - TRBV11-1 -
CASSLAGKEETQYF TGTGCTAGCAGCTTAGCAGGGAAAGAGGAGACCCAGTACTTC TRBJ2-5 once TRBV7-7 -
CASSPPYGVGGNQPQHF TGTGCCAGCTCACCACCGTATGGGGTTGGGGGCAATCAGCCCCAGCATTTT TRBJ1-5 - TRBV18 -
CASSTTGNYGYTF TGTGCCAGCAGTACGACAGGGAACTATGGCTACACCTTC TRBJ1-2 - TRBV6-6 TRBD1
CASSLQGTNEKLFF TGTGCCAGCAGTCTACAGGGGACTAATGAAAAACTGTTTTTT TRBJ1-4 - TRBV2 TRBD1
CASSERGRESPLHF TGTGCCAGCAGTGAGCGGGGGCGCGAATCACCCCTCCACTTT TRBJ1-6 - TRBV6-1 -
CASSEVGLIQETQYF TGTGCCAGCAGTGAAGTAGGGCTGATTCAAGAGACCCAGTACTTC TRBJ2-5 - TRBV2 -
CASNQGGGEKLFF TGTGCCAGCAACCAGGGGGGAGGTGAAAAACTGTTTTTT TRBJ1-4 - TRBV4-2 TRBD1
CASRGLHSGANVLTF TGTGCCAGCAGGGGCCTCCACTCTGGGGCCAACGTCCTGACTTTC TRBJ2-6 few TRBV28 -
CASTHRGEDTEAFF TGTGCCAGTACCCATCGGGGTGAAGACACTGAAGCTTTCTTT TRBJ1-1 few TRBV19 -
CASSLGGGFNSPLHF TGTGCCAGCAGTTTAGGGGGGGGATTTAATTCACCCCTCCACTTT TRBJ1-6 - TRBV27 -
CASSYSDKSSGNTIYF TGTGCCAGCAGTTACTCCGACAAGAGCTCTGGAAACACCATATATTTT TRBJ1-3 - TRBV6-6 -
CASTLRQGNQPQHF TGTGCCAGCACCCTCCGACAGGGGAACCAGCCCCAGCATTTT TRBJ1-5 - TRBV6-1 TRBD1
CASSFGWVGSANYGYTF TGTGCCAGCAGTTTTGGGTGGGTCGGGTCGGCTAACTATGGCTACACCTTC TRBJ1-2 few TRBV7-8 -
CASKRQGTSGYTF TGTGCCAGCAAAAGACAGGGTACTTCTGGCTACACCTTC TRBJ1-2 - TRBV28 TRBD1
CASSPRTSGGETQYF TGTGCCAGCAGCCCTAGGACTAGCGGGGGAGAGACCCAGTACTTC TRBJ2-5 - TRBV5-6 TRBD2
CASSWGRTGELFF TGTGCCAGCAGTTGGGGTAGGACCGGGGAGCTGTTTTTT TRBJ2-2 once TRBV2 -
CASSQAWSSYNSPLHF TGTGCCAGCAGCCAAGCCTGGAGCTCCTATAATTCACCCCTCCACTTT TRBJ1-6 - TRBV4-2 -
CASSQAGGAGQYF TGCGCCAGCAGCCAAGCCGGAGGGGCCGGGCAGTATTTT TRBJ2-3 - TRBV4-3 -
CASSSNPGGSPLHF TGTGCCAGCAGCTCAAACCCAGGGGGATCACCCCTCCACTTT TRBJ1-6 - TRBV7-3 TRBD1
CASSTRQAANTGELFF TGTGCCAGCAGCACCAGACAGGCCGCGAACACCGGGGAGCTGTTTTTT TRBJ2-2 - TRBV5-4 -
CASSLSSGNQPQHF TGTGCCAGCAGCTTATCTTCGGGGAATCAGCCCCAGCATTTT TRBJ1-5 once TRBV7-9 -
CASSPGRFNEKLFF TGTGCCAGCAGCCCGGGGAGGTTTAATGAAAAACTGTTTTTT TRBJ1-4 - TRBV6-1 -
CASSPGTVPGNTIYF TGTGCCAGCTCACCGGGGACAGTCCCTGGAAACACCATATATTTT TRBJ1-3 - TRBV18 TRBD1
CASSNGQGASPLHF TGTGCCAGTAGTAACGGACAGGGGGCCTCACCCCTCCACTTT TRBJ1-6 once TRBV19 TRBD1
CASSERQGQTQYF TGTGCCAGCAGCGAGAGACAGGGACAGACCCAGTACTTC TRBJ2-5 - TRBV4-2 TRBD1
CASSYSGQNEKLFF TGTGCCAGCAGTTACTCTGGCCAGAATGAAAAACTGTTTTTT TRBJ1-4 - TRBV6-5 -
CASSQRVGGAESSYNEQFF TGTGCCAGCAGTCAGAGAGTCGGGGGGGCCGAGAGCTCCTACAATGAGCAGTTCTTC TRBJ2-1 - TRBV7-2 TRBD2
CSVVALWGSWYEQYF TGCAGCGTCGTTGCGCTGTGGGGATCGTGGTACGAGCAGTACTTC TRBJ2-7 few TRBV29-1 -
CATRRDREDTGELFF TGTGCCACCAGGAGGGACAGGGAGGACACCGGGGAGCTGTTTTTT TRBJ2-2 - TRBV15 TRBD1
CSVEARGTEAFF TGCAGCGTTGAAGCCCGGGGGACTGAAGCTTTCTTT TRBJ1-1 - TRBV29-1 -
CASSYSKFYEQYF TGTGCCAGCAGTTACTCGAAGTTCTACGAGCAGTACTTC TRBJ2-7 - TRBV6-5 -
CASSELGGGRQPQHF TGTGCCAGCAGTGAATTGGGTGGGGGGAGACAGCCCCAGCATTTT TRBJ1-5 - TRBV6-1 -